This T cell receptor beta chain was sequenced in a study of Tregs in tolerant kidney transplant recipients. The CDR3 length is 12 residues. Germline values: CDR1 LNHNV, CDR2 YYDKDF (reference sequence). Trimming took off 5 bases at V and 3 bases at J, with 5 bases between the two ends. Measured with immunoSEQ multiplex PCR; TCRdb has only the in-frame clones, and not every one. Altogether fewer than 95,000 clones are present, approximately 93% being singletons, with the ten largest covering 1.5% to 2%. Recipients received nonmyeloablative bone marrow transplants from related graft donors, with transient mixed chimerism.

The TCR sequence derives from a human patient who received a combined kidney and bone marrow transplant. Some of the T cells may derive from the graft donor. The chain recombines TRBV15 with TRBJ2-1; D is uncertain. Sequenced here: CD4+ T cells from blood (PBMCs), sampled 12 months after the transplant. The CDR3 loop reads CATSPIYNEQFF. For the CDR3, the DNA is TGTGCCACCAGCCCAATCTACAATGAGCAGTTCTTC. The full variable domain, completed using reference TRBV15 and TRBJ2-1, is DAMVIQNPRYQVTQFGKPVTLSCSQTLNHNVMYWYQQKSSQAPKLLFHYYDKDFNNEADTPDNFQSRRPNTSFCFLDIRSPGLGDTAMYLCATSPIYNEQFFGPGTRLTVL.